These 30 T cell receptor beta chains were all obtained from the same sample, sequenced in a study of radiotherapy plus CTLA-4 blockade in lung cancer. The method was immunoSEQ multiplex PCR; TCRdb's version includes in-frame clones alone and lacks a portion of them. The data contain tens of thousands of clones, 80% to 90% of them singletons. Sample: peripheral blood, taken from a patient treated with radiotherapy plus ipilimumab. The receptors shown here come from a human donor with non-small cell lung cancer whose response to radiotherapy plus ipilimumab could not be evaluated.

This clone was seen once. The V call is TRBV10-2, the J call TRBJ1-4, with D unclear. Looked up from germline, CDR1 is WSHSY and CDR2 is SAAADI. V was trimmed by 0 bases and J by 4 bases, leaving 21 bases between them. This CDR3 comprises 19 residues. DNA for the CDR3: TGCGCCAGCAGTGAGTCTAGAACCTACCGAAATCGATTTAATGAAAAACTGTTTTTT. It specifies CASSESRTYRNRFNEKLFF.

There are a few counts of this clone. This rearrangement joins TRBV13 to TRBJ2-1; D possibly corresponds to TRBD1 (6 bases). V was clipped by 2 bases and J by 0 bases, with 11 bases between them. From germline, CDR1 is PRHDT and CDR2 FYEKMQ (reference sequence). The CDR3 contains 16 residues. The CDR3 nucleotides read TGTGCCAGCAGCTTAAGCGGACAGAGCTCCTACAATGAGCAGTTCTTC. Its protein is CASSLSGQSSYNEQFF.

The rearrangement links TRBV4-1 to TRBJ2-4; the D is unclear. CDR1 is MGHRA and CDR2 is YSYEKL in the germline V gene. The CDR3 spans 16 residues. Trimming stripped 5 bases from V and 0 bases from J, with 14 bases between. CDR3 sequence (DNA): TGCGCCAGCAGCAGCGTCTCTACCTTAGCCAAAAACATTCAGTACTTC. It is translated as CASSSVSTLAKNIQYF.

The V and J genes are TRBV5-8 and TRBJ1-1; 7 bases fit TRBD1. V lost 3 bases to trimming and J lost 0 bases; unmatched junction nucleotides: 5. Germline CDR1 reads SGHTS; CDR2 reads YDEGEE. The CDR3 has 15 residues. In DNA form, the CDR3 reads TGTGCCAGCAGCTCTCGGACAGGTGTGAACACTGAAGCTTTCTTT. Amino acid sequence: CASSSRTGVNTEAFF.

CDR3 sequence: CASRKQGNNEKLFF. The CDR3 DNA reads as TGTGCCAGCCGGAAGCAGGGGAATAATGAAAAACTGTTTTTT. V is TRBV6-5 and J is TRBJ1-4, with a weak D call TRBD1 (6 bases). The CDR3 is 14 amino acids. Per germline, CDR1 MNHEY and CDR2 SVGAGI. Trimming pared 8 bases from V and 4 bases from J, leaving 14 bases between.

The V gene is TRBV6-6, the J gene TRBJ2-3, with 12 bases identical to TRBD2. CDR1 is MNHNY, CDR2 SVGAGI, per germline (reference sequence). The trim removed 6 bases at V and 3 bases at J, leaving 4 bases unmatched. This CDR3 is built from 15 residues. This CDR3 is CASSPGTSGTDTQYF. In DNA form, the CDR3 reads TGTGCCAGCAGCCCCGGGACTAGCGGGACAGATACGCAGTATTTT.

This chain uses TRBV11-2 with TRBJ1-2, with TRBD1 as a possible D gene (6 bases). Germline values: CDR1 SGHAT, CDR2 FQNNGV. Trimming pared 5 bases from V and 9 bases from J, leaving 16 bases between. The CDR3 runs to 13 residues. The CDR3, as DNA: TGTGCCAGCAGCGCACAAACAGGGACCAGCTACACCTTC. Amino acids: CASSAQTGTSYTF.

The DNA for the CDR3 is TGTGCCAGCAGATTTGGTACAACCTACGAGCAGTACTTC. This gives the protein CASRFGTTYEQYF. The genes are TRBV28 and TRBJ2-7, with D unclear. V lost 6 bases and J lost 2, with 11 bases in between. The CDR3 is 13 residues long. The germline gives CDR1 MDHEN, CDR2 SYDVKM.

The CDR3: CASSLVTDGANVLTF. The DNA of the CDR3 is TGTGCCAGCAGCTTGGTAACAGATGGGGCCAACGTCCTGACTTTC. This rearrangement joins TRBV5-4 to TRBJ2-6; no clear D gene. The CDR3 spans 15 residues. The V end was cut by 0 bases, the J end by 3 bases, with 7 bases between. CDR1 and CDR2 from the germline V gene are SGHNT and YYREEE (reference sequence). Full variable domain (rest looked up from reference TRBV5-4 and TRBJ2-6): ETGVTQSPTHLIKTRGQQVTLRCSSQSGHNTVSWYQQALGQGPQFIFQYYREEENGRGNFPPRFSGLQFPNYSSELNVNALELDDSALYLCASSLVTDGANVLTFGAGSRLTVL.

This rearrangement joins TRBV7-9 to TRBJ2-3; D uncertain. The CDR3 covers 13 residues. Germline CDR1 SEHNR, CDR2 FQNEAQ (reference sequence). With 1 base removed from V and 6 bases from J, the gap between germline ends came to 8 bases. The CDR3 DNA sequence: TGTGCCAGCAGCTTAGGAACAGCCGATACGCAGTATTTT. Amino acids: CASSLGTADTQYF. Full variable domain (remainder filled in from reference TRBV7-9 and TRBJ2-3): DTGVSQNPRHKITKRGQNVTFRCDPISEHNRLYWYRQTLGQGPEFLTYFQNEAQLEKSRLLSDRFSAERPKGSFSTLEIQRTEQGDSAMYLCASSLGTADTQYFGPGTRLTVL.

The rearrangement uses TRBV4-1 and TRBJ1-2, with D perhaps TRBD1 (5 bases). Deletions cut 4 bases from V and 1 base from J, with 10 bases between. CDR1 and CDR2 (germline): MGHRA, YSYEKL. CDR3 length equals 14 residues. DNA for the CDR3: TGCGCCAGCAGCCGAGGGGACTTTAACTATGGCTACACCTTC. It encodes CASSRGDFNYGYTF.

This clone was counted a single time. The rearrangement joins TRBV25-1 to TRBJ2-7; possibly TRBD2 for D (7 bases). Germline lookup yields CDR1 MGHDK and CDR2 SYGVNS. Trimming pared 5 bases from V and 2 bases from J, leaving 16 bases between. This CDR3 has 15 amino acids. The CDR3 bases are TGTGCCAGCAGTTATAAGGGGGGGATTGCCTACGAGCAGTACTTC. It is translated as CASSYKGGIAYEQYF.

CDR3 in DNA: TGCGCCAGCAGTTGGGACTCTTCCCAAGAGACCCAGTACTTC. Translating it yields CASSWDSSQETQYF. This chain joins TRBV5-1 and TRBJ2-5, with TRBD2 as a possible D gene (6 bases). With 5 bases removed from V and 1 base from J, the gap between germline ends came to 12 bases. Germline V gives CDR1 SGHRS, CDR2 YFSETQ. The CDR3 loop spans 14 amino acids. The complete variable domain, with remaining parts taken from reference TRBV5-1 and TRBJ2-5, reads KAGVTQTPRYLIKTRGQQVTLSCSPISGHRSVSWYQQTPGQGLQFLFEYFSETQRNKGNFPGRFSGRQFSNSRSEMNVSTLELGDSALYLCASSWDSSQETQYFGPGTRLLVL.

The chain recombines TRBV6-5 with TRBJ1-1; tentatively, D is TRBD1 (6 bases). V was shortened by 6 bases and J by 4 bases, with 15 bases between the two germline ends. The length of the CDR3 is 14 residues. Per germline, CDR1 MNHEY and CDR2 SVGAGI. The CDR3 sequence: CASRDPGQSTEAFF. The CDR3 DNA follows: TGTGCCAGCAGGGATCCGGGACAAAGCACTGAAGCTTTCTTT.

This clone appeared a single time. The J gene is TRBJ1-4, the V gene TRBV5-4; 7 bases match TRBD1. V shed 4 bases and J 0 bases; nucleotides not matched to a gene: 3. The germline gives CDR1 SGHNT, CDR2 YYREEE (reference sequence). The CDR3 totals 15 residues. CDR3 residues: CASSRGQATNEKLFF. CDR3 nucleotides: TGTGCCAGCAGCCGAGGACAGGCAACTAATGAAAAACTGTTTTTT.

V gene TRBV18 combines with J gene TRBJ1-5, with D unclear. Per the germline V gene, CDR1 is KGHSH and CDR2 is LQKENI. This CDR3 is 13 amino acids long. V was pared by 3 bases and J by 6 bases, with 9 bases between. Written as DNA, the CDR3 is TGTGCCAGCTCACCGGGAGAGGCTCAGCCCCAGCATTTT. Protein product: CASSPGEAQPQHF.

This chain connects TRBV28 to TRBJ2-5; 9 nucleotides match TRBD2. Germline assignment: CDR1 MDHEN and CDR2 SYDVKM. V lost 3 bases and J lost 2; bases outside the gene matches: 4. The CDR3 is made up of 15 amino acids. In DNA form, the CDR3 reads TGTGCCAGCAGTTTTATAGCGGGGGTACAAGAGACCCAGTACTTC. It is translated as CASSFIAGVQETQYF.

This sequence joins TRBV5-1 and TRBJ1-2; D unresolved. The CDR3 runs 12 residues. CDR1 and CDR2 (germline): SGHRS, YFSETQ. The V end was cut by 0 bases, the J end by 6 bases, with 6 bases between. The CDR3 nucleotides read TGCGCCAGCAGCTTGGCCGGAGATGGCTACACCTTC. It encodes CASSLAGDGYTF.

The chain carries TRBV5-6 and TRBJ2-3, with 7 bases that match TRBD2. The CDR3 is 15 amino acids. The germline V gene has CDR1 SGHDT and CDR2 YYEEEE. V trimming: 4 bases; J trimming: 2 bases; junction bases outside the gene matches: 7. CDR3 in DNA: TGTGCCAGCAGCCTCAGCGGGACGCTCACAGATACGCAGTATTTT. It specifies CASSLSGTLTDTQYF.

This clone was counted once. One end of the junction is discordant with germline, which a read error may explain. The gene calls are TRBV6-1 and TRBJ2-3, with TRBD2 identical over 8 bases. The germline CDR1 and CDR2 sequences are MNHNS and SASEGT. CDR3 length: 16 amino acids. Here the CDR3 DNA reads TGTGCCAGCAGTAAAGCTCCGGGGGGGCACACAGATACGCAGTATTTT. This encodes CASSKAPGGHTDTQYF.

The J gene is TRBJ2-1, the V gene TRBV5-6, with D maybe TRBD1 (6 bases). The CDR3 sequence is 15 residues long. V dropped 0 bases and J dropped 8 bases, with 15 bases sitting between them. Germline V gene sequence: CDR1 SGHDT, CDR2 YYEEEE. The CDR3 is CASSLADRTVDEQFF. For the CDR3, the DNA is TGTGCCAGCAGCTTGGCCGACAGGACGGTCGATGAGCAGTTCTTC.

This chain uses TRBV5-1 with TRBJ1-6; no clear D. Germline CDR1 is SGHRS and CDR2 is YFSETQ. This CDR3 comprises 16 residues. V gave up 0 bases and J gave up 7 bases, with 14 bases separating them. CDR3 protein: CASSLGNVGGNSPLHF. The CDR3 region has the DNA TGCGCCAGCAGCTTGGGCAACGTAGGAGGAAATTCACCCCTCCACTTT.

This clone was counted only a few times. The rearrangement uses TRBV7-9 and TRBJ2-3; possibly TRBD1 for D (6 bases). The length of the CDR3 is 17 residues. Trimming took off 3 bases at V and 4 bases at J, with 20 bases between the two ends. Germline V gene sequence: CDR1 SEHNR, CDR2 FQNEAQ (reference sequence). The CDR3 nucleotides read TGTGCCAGCAGCTTGGGAACCTGGTACAGGGAGTCAGATACGCAGTATTTT. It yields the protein CASSLGTWYRESDTQYF.

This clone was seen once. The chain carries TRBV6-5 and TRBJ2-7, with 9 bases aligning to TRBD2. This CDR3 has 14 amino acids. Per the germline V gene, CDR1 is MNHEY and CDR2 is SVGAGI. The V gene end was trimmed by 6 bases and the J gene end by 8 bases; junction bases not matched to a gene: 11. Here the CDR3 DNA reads TGTGCCAGCAGGCATCGGCGGGAGGGCCTTCAGCAGTACTTC. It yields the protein CASRHRREGLQQYF.

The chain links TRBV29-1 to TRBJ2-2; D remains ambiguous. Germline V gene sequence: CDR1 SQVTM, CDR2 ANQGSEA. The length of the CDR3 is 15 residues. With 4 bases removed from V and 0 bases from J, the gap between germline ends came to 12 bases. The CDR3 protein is CSVVFTTANTGELFF. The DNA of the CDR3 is TGCAGCGTTGTGTTTACTACCGCGAACACCGGGGAGCTGTTTTTT.

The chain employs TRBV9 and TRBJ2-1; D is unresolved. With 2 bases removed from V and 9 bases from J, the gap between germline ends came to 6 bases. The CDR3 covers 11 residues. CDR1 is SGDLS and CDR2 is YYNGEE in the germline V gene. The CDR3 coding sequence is TGTGCCAGCAGCGTGGGCGTTGAGCAGTTCTTC. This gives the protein CASSVGVEQFF.

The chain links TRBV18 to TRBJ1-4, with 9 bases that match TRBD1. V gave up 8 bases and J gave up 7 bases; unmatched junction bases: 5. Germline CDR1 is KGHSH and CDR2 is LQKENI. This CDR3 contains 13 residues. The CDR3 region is CASRSGQGEKLFF. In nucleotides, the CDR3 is TGTGCCAGCCGATCGGGACAGGGTGAAAAACTGTTTTTT.

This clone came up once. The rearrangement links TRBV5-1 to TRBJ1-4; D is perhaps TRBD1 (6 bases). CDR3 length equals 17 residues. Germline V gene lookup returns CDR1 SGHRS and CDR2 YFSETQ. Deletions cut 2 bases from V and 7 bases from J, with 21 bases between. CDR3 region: CASSLQGVNEVGEKLFF. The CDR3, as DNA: TGCGCCAGCAGCTTACAGGGAGTCAATGAGGTTGGTGAAAAACTGTTTTTT.

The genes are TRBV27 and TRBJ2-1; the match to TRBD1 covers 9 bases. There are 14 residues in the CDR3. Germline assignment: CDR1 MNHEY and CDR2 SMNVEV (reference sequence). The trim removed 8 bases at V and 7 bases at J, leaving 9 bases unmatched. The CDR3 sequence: CASGPGQGRNEQFF. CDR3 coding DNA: TGTGCCAGCGGTCCGGGACAGGGACGGAATGAGCAGTTCTTC.

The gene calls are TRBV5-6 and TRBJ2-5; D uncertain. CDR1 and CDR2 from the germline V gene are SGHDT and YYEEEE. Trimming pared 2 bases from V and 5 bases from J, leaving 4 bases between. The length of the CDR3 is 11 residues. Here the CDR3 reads CASSLRETQYF. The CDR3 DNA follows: TGTGCCAGCAGCTTACGGGAGACCCAGTACTTC.